This T cell receptor (beta chain) was observed in a study of T cells after yellow fever vaccination. Regarding the study as a whole: The bulk population could contribute abundant contaminating clonotypes to FACS-sorted repertoires.

About this clonotype: The antigen is not known.

The 5'RACE template-switching step produced TCR cDNA and added a universal primer site and UMIs. TCRdb re-called the 5' RACE reads with MiXCR, one entry per CDR3 protein. The repertoire consists of 300,000 to 400,000 distinct CDR3 sequences, with approximately 12% occurring once and the leading ten covering around 3%. The V segment lost 2 bases and the J segment 2 bases; nucleotides outside the gene matches: 8. The CDR3 is 17 amino acids. CDR1 SGHTA and CDR2 FQGNSA come from the germline V gene. The sequence was obtained from a man between 18 and 35 years old who received the YFV17D yellow fever vaccine. The material was CD4+ T cells sorted from PBMCs, obtained 15 days after the yellow fever booster vaccination. The genes are TRBV7-2 and TRBJ2-5, with 10 bases aligning to TRBD2. The CDR3 spells CASSLRLAGALQETQYF. DNA for the CDR3: TGTGCCAGCAGCTTACGTCTAGCGGGGGCCCTACAAGAGACCCAGTACTTC.